The 15 T cell receptor beta chains presented below share a single source sample, sequenced in a study of T cells in Graves' hyperthyroidism and ophthalmopathy. Amplified TCR beta CDR3 regions came from RNA transcripts. First-round RT-PCR of the TCR CDR3 relied on the HTBI primer set. TCRdb reanalysed the multiplex PCR reads using MiXCR and keeps one entry per CDR3 protein. This sample carries about 590,000 distinct CDR3 sequences, 13% to 15% of them seen once, and the ten largest clones take roughly 7%. The sample taken for sequencing was blood. The receptors originated from a woman in her late teens or twenties with Graves' ophthalmopathy.

As concerns this clonotype: A much larger clone is a single base away; this may be a read error. This chain uses TRBV5-1 with TRBJ2-5; no firm D call. CDR1 is SGHRS, CDR2 YFSETQ, per germline. The CDR3 has 14 amino acids. The CDR3 DNA reads TGTGCCAGCAGCTTGGACGGGTCGGAGGAGACCCAGTACTTC. Its translation is CASSLDGSEETQYF.

The sample holds a few counts of this clonotype. V usage is TRBV9 and J usage is TRBJ2-1; D not certain. Germline V lookup: CDR1 SGDLS, CDR2 YYNGEE. CDR3 length equals 15 residues. V lost 3 bases to trimming and J lost 4 bases, with 14 bases between them. The CDR3 protein is CASSAEAGAYNEQFF. The CDR3, as DNA: TGTGCCAGCAGCGCCGAGGCTGGAGCTTACAATGAGCAGTTCTTC. Variable domain in full (rest from reference TRBV9 and TRBJ2-1): DSGVTQTPKHLITATGQRVTLRCSPRSGDLSVYWYQQSLDQGLQFLIQYYNGEERAKGNILERFSAQQFPDLHSELNLSSLELGDSALYFCASSAEAGAYNEQFFGPGTRLTVL.

This rearrangement joins TRBV6-1 to TRBJ1-5, with D unresolved. Germline V lookup: CDR1 MNHNS, CDR2 SASEGT. The CDR3 extends over 16 amino acids. Trimming left V 5 bases short and J 11 bases short, with 25 bases between. The CDR3 DNA follows: TGTGCCAGCAGTTTACATAGGCAGACGATCGGGCCAGCCCAGCATTTT. It yields the protein CASSLHRQTIGPAQHF.

This clonotype showed up many times. The V and J genes are TRBV30 and TRBJ2-5; no reliable D call. V dropped 4 bases and J dropped 3 bases, with 12 bases sitting between them. This CDR3 region has 13 residues. The germline CDR1 and CDR2 sequences are GTSNPN and SVGIG (reference sequence). The CDR3 spells CAWNRAGEETQYF. The CDR3 nucleotides read TGTGCCTGGAATAGGGCAGGTGAAGAGACCCAGTACTTC.

This clonotype appeared many times. The chain combines TRBV9 with TRBJ2-7; tentative D call: TRBD1 (5 bases). CDR1 is SGDLS and CDR2 is YYNGEE in the germline V gene. The CDR3 length is 15 residues. Trimming left V 0 bases short and J 1 base short, with 11 bases between. The CDR3 here is CASSVDQGLSYEQYF. The CDR3 coding sequence is TGTGCCAGCAGCGTAGACCAGGGATTGTCCTACGAGCAGTACTTC.

Note on this clonotype: This may come from a read error, since a much larger clone is one base off. The chain recombines TRBV6-2 or TRBV6-3 with TRBJ1-3; no clear D. This CDR3 spans 14 amino acids. V was shortened by 6 bases and J by 4 bases, with 13 bases between the two germline ends. Germline V gene lookup returns CDR1 MNHEY and CDR2 SVGEGT. CDR3 protein: CASRRREQGNTIYF. CDR3 nucleotide sequence: TGTGCCAGCAGGCGCCGGGAGCAGGGAAACACCATATATTTT.

This clonotype was counted many times. The chain has TRBV19 and TRBJ1-3, with D possibly TRBD1 on 5 matching bases. The CDR3 is 15 amino acids. V was pared by 4 bases and J by 3 bases, with 13 bases between. Per the germline V gene, CDR1 is LNHDA and CDR2 is SQIVND (reference sequence). The CDR3 here is CASSNTGTGGNTIYF. The CDR3 nucleotides are TGTGCCAGTAGTAATACCGGGACCGGTGGAAACACCATATATTTT.

There are many counts of this clonotype. V usage is TRBV9 and J usage is TRBJ1-6; TRBD1 matches 8 bases. J gave up 8 bases and V 2 bases, and 6 bases lay outside the gene matches. The germline V gene has CDR1 SGDLS and CDR2 YYNGEE. The CDR3 runs to 15 residues. CDR3 loop: CASSVRQGTDSPLHF. For the CDR3, the DNA is TGTGCCAGCAGCGTCCGACAGGGGACGGATTCACCCCTCCACTTT.

This clonotype appeared many times. The rearrangement uses TRBV18 and TRBJ1-1; D gene ambiguous. V was pared by 0 bases and J by 5 bases, with 13 bases between. Germline values: CDR1 KGHSH, CDR2 LQKENI. CDR3 length: 15 amino acids. This chain's CDR3 is CASSPPRGEQTEAFF. CDR3 nucleotides: TGTGCCAGCTCACCACCCCGGGGTGAACAGACTGAAGCTTTCTTT.

This clonotype was seen only a few times. This chain joins TRBV28 and TRBJ1-1, with D unclear. Germline CDR1 reads MDHEN; CDR2 reads SYDVKM. There are 15 residues in the CDR3. V lost 4 bases to trimming and J lost 3 bases, with 15 bases between them. As DNA, the CDR3 is TGTGCCAGCAGTTCAATCGGACGGAGAGACACTGAAGCTTTCTTT. Amino acids: CASSSIGRRDTEAFF.

V and J are TRBV7-6 and TRBJ1-2; maybe TRBD1 (6 bases). The CDR3 loop spans 15 amino acids. Deletions cut 1 base from V and 8 bases from J, with 17 bases between. Germline V CDR1 and CDR2: SGHVS, FNYEAQ. This CDR3 reads CASSLVGGGEEGYTF. In DNA, the CDR3 is TGTGCCAGCAGCTTAGTAGGGGGAGGGGAGGAAGGCTACACCTTC.

This clonotype was recorded many times. The chain recombines TRBV12-5 with TRBJ1-5; no definite D call. The CDR3 spans 20 residues. In germline, CDR1 is LGHNT, CDR2 FRNRAP. The germline V and J ends were trimmed by 1 base and 0 bases, with 22 bases remaining between them. In nucleotides, the CDR3 is TGTGCTAGTGGTTTGGACCCGACACGACCGTCCTGTTATAGCAATCAGCCCCAGCATTTT. Translated, it gives CASGLDPTRPSCYSNQPQHF.

V gene TRBV15 combines with J gene TRBJ2-5; 8 nucleotides match TRBD1. Germline V gene lookup returns CDR1 LNHNV and CDR2 YYDKDF (reference sequence). V gave up 1 base and J gave up 3 bases; unmatched junction bases: 7. This CDR3 region has 16 residues. In DNA, the CDR3 is TGTGCCACCAGCAGAGGACAGGGGATTAGAGAAGAGACCCAGTACTTC. It translates to CATSRGQGIREETQYF.

This clonotype was observed many times. The chain employs TRBV3-1 and TRBJ1-2, with a tentative D call TRBD1 (6 bases). The length of the CDR3 is 15 residues. Looked up from germline, CDR1 is LGHDT and CDR2 is YNNKEL (reference sequence). V was shortened by 5 bases and J by 5 bases, with 18 bases between the two germline ends. The CDR3 region is CASSVPGANLYGYTF. The CDR3 DNA follows: TGTGCCAGCAGCGTCCCGGGGGCGAATTTGTATGGCTACACCTTC.

This clonotype has ten or more counts. The J gene is TRBJ1-1, the V gene TRBV6-6, with a tentative D call TRBD1 (5 bases). Trimming took 2 bases from V and 5 from J, leaving 9 bases between them. The CDR3 sequence is 13 residues long. Germline assignment: CDR1 MNHNY and CDR2 SVGAGI (reference sequence). CDR3 sequence reads: CASSYDSSTEAFF. Here the CDR3 DNA reads TGTGCCAGCAGTTACGACAGTTCTACTGAAGCTTTCTTT.